This T cell receptor beta chain was obtained from a study of T cells in Graves' hyperthyroidism and ophthalmopathy. Amplification yielded TCR beta CDR3 regions, with RNA transcripts as the source. HTBI primers were employed in a first-round RT-PCR of the TCR CDR3. TCRdb itself ran the multiplex PCR reads through MiXCR, one entry per CDR3 protein. Among over 700,000 distinct CDR3 sequences listed, approximately 18% were seen once. Findings and caveats of the study: Blood held most thyroid clonotypes expanded above 0.001 frequency. The model anticipated ophthalmopathy a median around six months pre-onset.

For this clonotype: The antigen remains unidentified.

Germline V gene lookup returns CDR1 SQVTM and CDR2 ANQGSEA. The CDR3 loop spans 12 amino acids. Trimming took off 7 bases at V and 2 bases at J, with 8 bases between the two ends. Material for sequencing was blood. The chain combines TRBV29-1 with TRBJ2-2; the D is unclear. The clonotype was recovered from a woman between 45 and 65 years old with Graves' hyperthyroidism that later progressed to Graves' ophthalmopathy. The CDR3 region has the DNA TGCAGCGGTGGGGAAAACACCGGGGAGCTGTTTTTT. Protein sequence: CSGGENTGELFF.